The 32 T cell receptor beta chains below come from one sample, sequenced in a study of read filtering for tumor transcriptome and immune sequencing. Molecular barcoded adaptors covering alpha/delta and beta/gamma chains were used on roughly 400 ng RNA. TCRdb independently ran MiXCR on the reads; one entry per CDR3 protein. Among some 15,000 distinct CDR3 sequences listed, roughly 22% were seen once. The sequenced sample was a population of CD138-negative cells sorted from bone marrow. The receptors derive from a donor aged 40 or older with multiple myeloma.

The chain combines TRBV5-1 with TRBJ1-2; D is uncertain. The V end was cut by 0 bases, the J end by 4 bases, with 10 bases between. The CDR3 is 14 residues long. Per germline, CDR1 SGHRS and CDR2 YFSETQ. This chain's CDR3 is CASSLVGTAYGYTF. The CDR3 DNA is TGCGCCAGCAGCTTGGTAGGCACAGCCTATGGCTACACCTTC.

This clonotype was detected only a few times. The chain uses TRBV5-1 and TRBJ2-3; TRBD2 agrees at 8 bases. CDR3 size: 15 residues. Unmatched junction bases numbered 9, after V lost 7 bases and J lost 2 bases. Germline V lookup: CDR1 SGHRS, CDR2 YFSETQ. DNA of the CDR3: TGCGCCAGCGTAATCAGCGGGGGAGTCACAGATACGCAGTATTTT. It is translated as CASVISGGVTDTQYF.

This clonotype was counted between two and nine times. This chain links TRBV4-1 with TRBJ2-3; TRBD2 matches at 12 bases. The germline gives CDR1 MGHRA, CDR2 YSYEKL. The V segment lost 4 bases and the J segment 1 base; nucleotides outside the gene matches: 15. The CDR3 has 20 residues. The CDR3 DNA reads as TGCGCCAGCAGCCCGCTGGGACTAGCGGGCGGCTTTCGCGGCACAGATACGCAGTATTTT. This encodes CASSPLGLAGGFRGTDTQYF.

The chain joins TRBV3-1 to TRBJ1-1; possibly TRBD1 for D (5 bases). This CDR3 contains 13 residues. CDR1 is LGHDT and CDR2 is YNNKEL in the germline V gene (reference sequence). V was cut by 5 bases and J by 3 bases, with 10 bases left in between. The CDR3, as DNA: TGTGCCAGCAGCATGGTGGGGGACACTGAAGCTTTCTTT. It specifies CASSMVGDTEAFF.

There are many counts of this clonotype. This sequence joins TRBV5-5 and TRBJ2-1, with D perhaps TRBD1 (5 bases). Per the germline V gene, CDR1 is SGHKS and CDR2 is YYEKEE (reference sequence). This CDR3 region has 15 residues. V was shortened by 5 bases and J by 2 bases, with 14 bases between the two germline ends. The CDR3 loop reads CASSLFDSAYNEQFF. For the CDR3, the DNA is TGTGCCAGCAGTTTGTTTGACAGTGCCTACAATGAGCAGTTCTTC.

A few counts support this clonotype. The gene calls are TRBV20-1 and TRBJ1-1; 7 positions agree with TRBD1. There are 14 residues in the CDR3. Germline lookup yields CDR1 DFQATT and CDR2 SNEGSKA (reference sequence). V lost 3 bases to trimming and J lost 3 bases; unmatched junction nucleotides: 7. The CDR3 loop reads CSASTPTGYTEAFF. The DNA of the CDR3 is TGCAGTGCTAGTACCCCGACAGGGTACACTGAAGCTTTCTTT.

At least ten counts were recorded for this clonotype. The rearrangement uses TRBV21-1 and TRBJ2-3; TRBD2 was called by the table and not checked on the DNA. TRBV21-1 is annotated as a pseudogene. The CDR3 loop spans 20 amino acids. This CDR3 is CASSKDRRDCPTSPTDTQYF. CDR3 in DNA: TGTGCCAGCAGCAAAGATCGTAGGGACTGCCCCACATCGCCCACAGATACGCAGTATTTT.

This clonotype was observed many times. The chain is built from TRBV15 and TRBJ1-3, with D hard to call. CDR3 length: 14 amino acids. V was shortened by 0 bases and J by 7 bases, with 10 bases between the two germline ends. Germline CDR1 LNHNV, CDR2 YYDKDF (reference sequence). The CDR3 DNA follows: TGTGCCACCAGCAGAGATCGATGGGGTAACACCATATATTTT. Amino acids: CATSRDRWGNTIYF.

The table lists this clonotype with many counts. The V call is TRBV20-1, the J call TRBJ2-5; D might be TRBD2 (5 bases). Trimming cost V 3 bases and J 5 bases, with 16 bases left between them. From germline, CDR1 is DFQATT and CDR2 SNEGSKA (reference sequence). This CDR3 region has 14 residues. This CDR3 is CSASTGNFMETQYF. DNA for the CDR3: TGCAGTGCTAGTACGGGAAATTTTATGGAGACCCAGTACTTC.

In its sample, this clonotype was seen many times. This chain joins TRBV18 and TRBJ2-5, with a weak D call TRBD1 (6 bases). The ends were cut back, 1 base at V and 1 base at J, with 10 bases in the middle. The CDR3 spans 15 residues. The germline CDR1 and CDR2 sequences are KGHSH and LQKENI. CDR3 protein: CASSPLDRSQETQYF. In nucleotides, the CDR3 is TGTGCCAGCTCACCACTCGACAGGAGCCAAGAGACCCAGTACTTC.

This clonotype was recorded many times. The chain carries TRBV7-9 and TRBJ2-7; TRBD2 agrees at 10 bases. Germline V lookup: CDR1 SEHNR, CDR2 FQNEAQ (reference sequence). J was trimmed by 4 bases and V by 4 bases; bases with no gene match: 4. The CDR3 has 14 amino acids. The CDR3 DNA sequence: TGTGCCAGCAGCTCACTAGCGGGACAGTACGAGCAGTACTTC. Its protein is CASSSLAGQYEQYF.

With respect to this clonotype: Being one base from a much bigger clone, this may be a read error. The chain's CDR3 is CASSVPESNQPQHF. The CDR3 DNA sequence: TGTGCCAGCAGTGTCCCAGAAAGCAATCAGCCCCAGCATTTT. The chain employs TRBV25-1 and TRBJ1-5, with D uncertain. CDR1 is MGHDK and CDR2 is SYGVNS in the germline V gene. V shed 4 bases and J shed 1 base, with 8 bases lying between them. The CDR3 has 14 residues. Looking up the rest from reference TRBV25-1 and TRBJ1-5 gives the full variable domain: EADIYQTPRYLVIGTGKKITLECSQTMGHDKMYWYQQDPGMELHLIHYSYGVNSTEKGDLSSESTVSRIRTEHFPLTLESARPSHTSQYLCASSVPESNQPQHFGDGTRLSIL.

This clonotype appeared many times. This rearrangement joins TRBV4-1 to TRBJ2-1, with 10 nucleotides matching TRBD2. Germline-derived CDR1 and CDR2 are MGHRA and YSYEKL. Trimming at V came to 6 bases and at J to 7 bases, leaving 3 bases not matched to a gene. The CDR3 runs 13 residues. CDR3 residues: CASRTSGRNEQFF. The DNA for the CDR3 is TGCGCCAGCAGGACTAGCGGGCGAAATGAGCAGTTCTTC.

In DNA form, the CDR3 reads TGTGCCAGCAGCTTTGGGCCAGGGGACTATAATTCACCCCTCCACTTT. Protein sequence: CASSFGPGDYNSPLHF. This chain uses TRBV5-4 with TRBJ1-6; D is possibly TRBD1 (6 bases). From germline, CDR1 is SGHNT and CDR2 YYREEE (reference sequence). Trimming removed 2 bases from V and 3 bases from J, with 12 bases in between. This CDR3 contains 16 residues.

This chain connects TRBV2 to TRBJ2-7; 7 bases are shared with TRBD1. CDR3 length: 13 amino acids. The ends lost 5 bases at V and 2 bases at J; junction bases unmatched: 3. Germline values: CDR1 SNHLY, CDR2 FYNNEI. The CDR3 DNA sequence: TGTGCCAGCAGTTGGGACAGAGCCTACGAGCAGTACTTC. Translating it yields CASSWDRAYEQYF.

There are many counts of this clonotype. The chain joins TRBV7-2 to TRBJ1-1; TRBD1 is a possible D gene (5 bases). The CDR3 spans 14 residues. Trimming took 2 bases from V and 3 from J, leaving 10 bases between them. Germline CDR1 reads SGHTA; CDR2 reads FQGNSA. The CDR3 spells CASSLLGPDTEAFF. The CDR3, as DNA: TGTGCCAGCAGCTTATTGGGGCCTGACACTGAAGCTTTCTTT.

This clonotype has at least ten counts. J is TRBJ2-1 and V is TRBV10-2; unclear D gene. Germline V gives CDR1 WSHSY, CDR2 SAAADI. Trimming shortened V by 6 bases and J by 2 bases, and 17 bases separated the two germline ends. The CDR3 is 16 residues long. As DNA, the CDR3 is TGCGCCAGCAGCCCCTCATCTAGGTATGCCTACAATGAGCAGTTCTTC. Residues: CASSPSSRYAYNEQFF.

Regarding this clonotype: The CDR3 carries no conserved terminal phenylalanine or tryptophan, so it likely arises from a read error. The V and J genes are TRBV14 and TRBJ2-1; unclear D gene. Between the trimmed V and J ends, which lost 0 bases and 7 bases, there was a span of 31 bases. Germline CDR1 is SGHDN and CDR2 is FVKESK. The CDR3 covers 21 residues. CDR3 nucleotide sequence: TGTGCCAGCAGCCAAGAAAAGTCGATTCTTAAACGGTTCGATCTGTTTAATGAGCAGTTCTGC. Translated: CASSQEKSILKRFDLFNEQFC.

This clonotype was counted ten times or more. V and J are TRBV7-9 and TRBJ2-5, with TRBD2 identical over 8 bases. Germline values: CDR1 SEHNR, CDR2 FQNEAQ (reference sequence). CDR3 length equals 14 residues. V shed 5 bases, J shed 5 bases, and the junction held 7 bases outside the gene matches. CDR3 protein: CASSPGTSFETQYF. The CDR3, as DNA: TGTGCCAGCAGCCCCGGGACTAGTTTTGAGACCCAGTACTTC.

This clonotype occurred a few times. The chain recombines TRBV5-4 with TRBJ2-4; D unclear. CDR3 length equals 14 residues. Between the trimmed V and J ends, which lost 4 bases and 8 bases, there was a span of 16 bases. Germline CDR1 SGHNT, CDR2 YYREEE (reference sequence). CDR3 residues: CASSLPGRQDIQYF. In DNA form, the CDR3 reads TGTGCCAGCAGCCTACCGGGTCGCCAGGACATTCAGTACTTC.

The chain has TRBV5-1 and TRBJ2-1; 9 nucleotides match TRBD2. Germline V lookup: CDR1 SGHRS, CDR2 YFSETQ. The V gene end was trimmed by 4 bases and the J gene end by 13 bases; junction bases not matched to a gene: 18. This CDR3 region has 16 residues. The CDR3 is CASSSLSGGRRETQFF. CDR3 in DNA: TGCGCCAGCAGCAGTCTTAGCGGGGGTCGTCGAGAGACCCAGTTCTTC.

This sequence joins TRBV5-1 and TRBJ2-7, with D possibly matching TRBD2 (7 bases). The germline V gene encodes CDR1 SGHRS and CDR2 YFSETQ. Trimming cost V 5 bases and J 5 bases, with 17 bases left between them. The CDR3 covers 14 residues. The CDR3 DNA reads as TGCGCCAGCAGTCTAGGGGGGGGATTGGACGAGCAGTACTTC. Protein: CASSLGGGLDEQYF.

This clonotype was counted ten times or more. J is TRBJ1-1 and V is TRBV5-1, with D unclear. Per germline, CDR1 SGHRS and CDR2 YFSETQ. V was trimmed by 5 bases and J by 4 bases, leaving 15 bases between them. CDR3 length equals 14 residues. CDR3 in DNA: TGCGCCAGCAGGCACAGTGGAGAAGGCACTGAAGCTTTCTTT. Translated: CASRHSGEGTEAFF. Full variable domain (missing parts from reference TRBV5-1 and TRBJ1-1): KAGVTQTPRYLIKTRGQQVTLSCSPISGHRSVSWYQQTPGQGLQFLFEYFSETQRNKGNFPGRFSGRQFSNSRSEMNVSTLELGDSALYLCASRHSGEGTEAFFGQGTRLTVV.

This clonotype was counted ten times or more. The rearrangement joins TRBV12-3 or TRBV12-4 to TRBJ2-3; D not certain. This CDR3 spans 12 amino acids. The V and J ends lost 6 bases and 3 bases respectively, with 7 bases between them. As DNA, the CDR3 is TGTGCCAGCAGCGGATATACAGATACGCAGTATTTT. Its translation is CASSGYTDTQYF.

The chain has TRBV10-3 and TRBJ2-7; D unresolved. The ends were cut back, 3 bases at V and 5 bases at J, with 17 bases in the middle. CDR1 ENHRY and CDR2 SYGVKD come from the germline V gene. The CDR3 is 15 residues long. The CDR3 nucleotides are TGTGCCATCAGTGACCCCCCGAGCGCTATCGACGAGCAGTACTTC. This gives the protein CAISDPPSAIDEQYF.

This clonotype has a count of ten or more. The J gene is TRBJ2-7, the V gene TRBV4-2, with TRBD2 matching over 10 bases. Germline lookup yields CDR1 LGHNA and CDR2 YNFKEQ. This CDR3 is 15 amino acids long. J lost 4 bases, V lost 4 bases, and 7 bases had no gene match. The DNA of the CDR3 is TGTGCCAGCAGCCTATACAGCGGGAGGGATTACGAGCAGTACTTC. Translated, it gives CASSLYSGRDYEQYF.

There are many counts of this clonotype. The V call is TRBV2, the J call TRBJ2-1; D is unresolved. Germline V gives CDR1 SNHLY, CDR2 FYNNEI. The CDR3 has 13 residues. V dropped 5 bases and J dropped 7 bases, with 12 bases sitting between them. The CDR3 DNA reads TGTGCCAGCAGTCGAGCATCCGAGAATGAGCAGTTCTTC. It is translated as CASSRASENEQFF.

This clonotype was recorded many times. For the CDR3, the DNA is TGTGCCAGCAGCCAAAATAGGGTCAGTTGGACTGAAGCTTTCTTT. It encodes CASSQNRVSWTEAFF. J is TRBJ1-1 and V is TRBV14; D is unclear. V lost 2 bases to trimming and J lost 5 bases, with 15 bases between them. This CDR3 contains 15 residues. Germline CDR1 is SGHDN and CDR2 is FVKESK.

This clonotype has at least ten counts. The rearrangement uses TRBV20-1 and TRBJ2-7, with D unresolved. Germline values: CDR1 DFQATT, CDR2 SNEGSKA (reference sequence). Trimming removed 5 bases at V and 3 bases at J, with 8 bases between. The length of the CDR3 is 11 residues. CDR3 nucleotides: TGCAGTGCTTACTACAGCTACGAGCAGTACTTC. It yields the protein CSAYYSYEQYF.

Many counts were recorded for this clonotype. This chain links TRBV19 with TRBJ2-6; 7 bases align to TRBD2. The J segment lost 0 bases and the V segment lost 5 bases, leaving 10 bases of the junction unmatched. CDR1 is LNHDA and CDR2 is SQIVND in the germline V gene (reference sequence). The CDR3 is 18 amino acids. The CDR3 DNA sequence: TGTGCCAGTAGTCTCCATCAGGGCGGGAGCTCTGGGGCCAACGTCCTGACTTTC. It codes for CASSLHQGGSSGANVLTF.

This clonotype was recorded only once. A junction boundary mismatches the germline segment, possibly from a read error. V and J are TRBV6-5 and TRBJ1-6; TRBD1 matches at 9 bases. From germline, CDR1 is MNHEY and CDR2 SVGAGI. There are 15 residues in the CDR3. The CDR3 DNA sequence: TGTGCCAGCAGCCACAACACAGGGGGCGATTCACCCCTCCACTTC. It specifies CASSHNTGGDSPLHF.

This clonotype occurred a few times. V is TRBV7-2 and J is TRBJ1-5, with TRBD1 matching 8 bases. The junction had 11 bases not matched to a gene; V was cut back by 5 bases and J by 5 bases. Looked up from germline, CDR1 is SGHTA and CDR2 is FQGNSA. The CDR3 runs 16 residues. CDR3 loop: CASSEQGEKVYQPQHF. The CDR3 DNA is TGTGCCAGCAGCGAACAGGGGGAGAAGGTTTATCAGCCCCAGCATTTT.